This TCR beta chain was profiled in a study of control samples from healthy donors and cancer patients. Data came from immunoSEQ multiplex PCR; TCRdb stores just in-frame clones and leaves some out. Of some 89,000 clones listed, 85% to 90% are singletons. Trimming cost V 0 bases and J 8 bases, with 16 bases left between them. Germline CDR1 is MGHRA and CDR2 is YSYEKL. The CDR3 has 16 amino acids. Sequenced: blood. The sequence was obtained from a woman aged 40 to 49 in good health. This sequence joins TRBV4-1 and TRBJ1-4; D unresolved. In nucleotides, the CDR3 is TGCGCCAGCAGCCAAGACGAGAGGTCGGGTGGGGAAAAACTGTTTTTT. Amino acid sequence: CASSQDERSGGEKLFF.